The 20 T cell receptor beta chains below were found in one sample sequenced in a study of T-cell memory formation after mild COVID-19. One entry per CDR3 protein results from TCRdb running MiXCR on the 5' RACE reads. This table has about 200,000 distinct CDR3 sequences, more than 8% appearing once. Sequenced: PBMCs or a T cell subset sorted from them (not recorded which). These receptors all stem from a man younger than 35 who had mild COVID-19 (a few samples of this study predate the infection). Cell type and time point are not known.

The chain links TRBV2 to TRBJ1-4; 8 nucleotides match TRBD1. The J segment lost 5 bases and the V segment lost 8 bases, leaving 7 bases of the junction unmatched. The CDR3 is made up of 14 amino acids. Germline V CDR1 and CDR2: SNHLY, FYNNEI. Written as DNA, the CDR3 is TGTGCCAGCCTGCCAGGACAGGGAAATGAAAAACTGTTTTTT. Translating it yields CASLPGQGNEKLFF.

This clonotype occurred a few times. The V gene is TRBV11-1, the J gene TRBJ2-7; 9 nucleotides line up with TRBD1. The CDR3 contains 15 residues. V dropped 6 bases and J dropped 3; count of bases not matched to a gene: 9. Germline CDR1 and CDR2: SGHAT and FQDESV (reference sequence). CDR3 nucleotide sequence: TGTGCCAGCAGGCGGTCGGACAGGGGCCTCTACGAGCAGTACTTC. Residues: CASRRSDRGLYEQYF.

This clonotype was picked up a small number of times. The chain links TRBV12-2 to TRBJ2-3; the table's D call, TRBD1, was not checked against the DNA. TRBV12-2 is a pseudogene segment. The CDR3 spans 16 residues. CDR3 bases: TGTGCAAGTCGCTTCCCCTCGCATTTCAGGCCAGATACGCAGTATTTT. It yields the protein CASRFPSHFRPDTQYF.

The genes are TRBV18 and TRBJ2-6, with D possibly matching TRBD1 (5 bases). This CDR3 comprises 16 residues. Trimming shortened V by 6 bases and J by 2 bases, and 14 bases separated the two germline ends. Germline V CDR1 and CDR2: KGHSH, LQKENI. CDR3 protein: CASSIIQDPGANVLTF. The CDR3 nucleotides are TGTGCCAGCTCGATTATACAGGATCCTGGGGCCAACGTCCTGACTTTC.

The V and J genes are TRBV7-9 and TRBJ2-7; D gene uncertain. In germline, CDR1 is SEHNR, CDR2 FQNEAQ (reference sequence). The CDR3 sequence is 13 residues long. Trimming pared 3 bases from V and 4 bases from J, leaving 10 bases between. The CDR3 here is CASSFSNAYEQYF. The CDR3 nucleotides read TGTGCCAGCAGCTTCTCAAACGCGTACGAGCAGTACTTC. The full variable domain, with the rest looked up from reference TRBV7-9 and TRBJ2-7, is DTGVSQNPRHKITKRGQNVTFRCDPISEHNRLYWYRQTLGQGPEFLTYFQNEAQLEKSRLLSDRFSAERPKGSFSTLEIQRTEQGDSAMYLCASSFSNAYEQYFGPGTRLTVT.

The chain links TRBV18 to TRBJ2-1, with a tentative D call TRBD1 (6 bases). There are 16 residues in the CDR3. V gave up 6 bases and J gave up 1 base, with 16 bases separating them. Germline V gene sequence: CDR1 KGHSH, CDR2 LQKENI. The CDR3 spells CASSLAGQPSYNEQFF. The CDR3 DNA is TGTGCCAGCTCGCTGGCAGGACAGCCGTCCTACAATGAGCAGTTCTTC.

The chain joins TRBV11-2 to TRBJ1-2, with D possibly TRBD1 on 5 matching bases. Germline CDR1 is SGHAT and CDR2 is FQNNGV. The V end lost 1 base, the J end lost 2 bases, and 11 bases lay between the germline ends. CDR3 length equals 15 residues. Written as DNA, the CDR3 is TGTGCCAGCAGCTTAGTGAGGGGCGCGAACTATGGCTACACCTTC. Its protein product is CASSLVRGANYGYTF.

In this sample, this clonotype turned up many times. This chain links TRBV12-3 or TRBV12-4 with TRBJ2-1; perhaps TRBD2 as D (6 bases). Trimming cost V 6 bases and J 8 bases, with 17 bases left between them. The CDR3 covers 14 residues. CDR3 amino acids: CASREDGTHDEQFF. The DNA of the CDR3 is TGTGCCAGCAGGGAGGACGGGACTCACGATGAGCAGTTCTTC.

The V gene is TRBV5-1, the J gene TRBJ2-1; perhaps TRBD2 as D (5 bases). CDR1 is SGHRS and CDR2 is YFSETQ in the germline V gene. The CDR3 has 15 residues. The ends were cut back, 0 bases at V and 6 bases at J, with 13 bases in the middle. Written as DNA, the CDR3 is TGCGCCAGCAGCTTGGAAATCACTAGAAGCAATGAGCAGTTCTTC. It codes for CASSLEITRSNEQFF.

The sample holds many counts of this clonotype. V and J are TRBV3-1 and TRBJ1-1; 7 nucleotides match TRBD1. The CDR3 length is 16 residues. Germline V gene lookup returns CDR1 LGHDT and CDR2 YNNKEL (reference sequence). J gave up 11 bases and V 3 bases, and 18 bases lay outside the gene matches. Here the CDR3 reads CASSQWGQTTNTWAFF. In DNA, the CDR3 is TGTGCCAGCAGCCAGTGGGGACAGACAACCAACACTTGGGCTTTCTTT.

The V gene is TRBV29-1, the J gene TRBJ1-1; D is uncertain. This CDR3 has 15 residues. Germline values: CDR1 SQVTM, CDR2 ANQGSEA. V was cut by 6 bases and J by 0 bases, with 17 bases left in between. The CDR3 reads CSVVHLPLMNTEAFF. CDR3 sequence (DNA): TGCAGCGTAGTTCACCTCCCACTCATGAACACTGAAGCTTTCTTT.

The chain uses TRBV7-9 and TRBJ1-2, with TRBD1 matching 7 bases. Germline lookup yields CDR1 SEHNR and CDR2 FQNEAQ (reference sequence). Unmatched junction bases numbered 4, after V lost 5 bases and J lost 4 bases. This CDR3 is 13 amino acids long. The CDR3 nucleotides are TGTGCCAGCAGCCTACAGGGGATCTATGGCTACACCTTC. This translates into CASSLQGIYGYTF.

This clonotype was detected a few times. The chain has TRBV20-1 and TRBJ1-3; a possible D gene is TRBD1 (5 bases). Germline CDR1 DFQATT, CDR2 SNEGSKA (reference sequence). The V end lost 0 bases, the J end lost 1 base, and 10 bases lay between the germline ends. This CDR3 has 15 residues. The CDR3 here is CSARDWGRSGNTIYF. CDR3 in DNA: TGCAGTGCTAGAGATTGGGGCCGGTCTGGAAACACCATATATTTT.

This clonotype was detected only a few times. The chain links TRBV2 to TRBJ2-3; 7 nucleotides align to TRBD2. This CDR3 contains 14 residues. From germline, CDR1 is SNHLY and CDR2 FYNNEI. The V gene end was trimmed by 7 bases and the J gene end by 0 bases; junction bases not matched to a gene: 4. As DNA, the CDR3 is TGTGCCAGCAATAGCGGGCCCAGCACAGATACGCAGTATTTT. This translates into CASNSGPSTDTQYF. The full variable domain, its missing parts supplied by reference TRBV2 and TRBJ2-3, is EPEVTQTPSHQVTQMGQEVILRCVPISNHLYFYWYRQILGQKVEFLVSFYNNEISEKSEIFDDQFSVERPDGSNFTLKIRSTKLEDSAMYFCASNSGPSTDTQYFGPGTRLTVL.

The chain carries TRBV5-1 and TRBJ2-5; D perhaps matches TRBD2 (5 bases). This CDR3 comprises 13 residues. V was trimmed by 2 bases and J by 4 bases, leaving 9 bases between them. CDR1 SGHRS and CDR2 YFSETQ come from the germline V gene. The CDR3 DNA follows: TGCGCCAGCAGCTTCCCGGGGTCAGAGACCCAGTACTTC. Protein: CASSFPGSETQYF.

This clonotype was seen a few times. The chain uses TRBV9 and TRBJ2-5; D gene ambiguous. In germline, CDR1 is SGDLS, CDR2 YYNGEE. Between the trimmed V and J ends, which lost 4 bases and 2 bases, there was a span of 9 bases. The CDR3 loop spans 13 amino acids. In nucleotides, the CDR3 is TGTGCCAGCAGCTCCCGGATGCAAGAGACCCAGTACTTC. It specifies CASSSRMQETQYF.

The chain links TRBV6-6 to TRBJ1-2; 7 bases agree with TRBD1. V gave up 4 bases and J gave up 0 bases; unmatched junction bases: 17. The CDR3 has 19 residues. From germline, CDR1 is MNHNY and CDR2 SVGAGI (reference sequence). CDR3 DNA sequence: TGTGCCAGCAGTTCGCATCGGGGCCTCGACAGGGACGCTAACTATGGCTACACCTTC. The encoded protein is CASSSHRGLDRDANYGYTF.

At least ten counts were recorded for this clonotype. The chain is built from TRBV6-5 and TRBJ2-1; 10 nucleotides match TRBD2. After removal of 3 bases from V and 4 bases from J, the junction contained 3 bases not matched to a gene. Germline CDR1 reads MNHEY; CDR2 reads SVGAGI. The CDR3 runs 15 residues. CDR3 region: CASSYSSGGYNEQFF. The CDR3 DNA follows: TGTGCCAGCAGTTATTCTAGCGGGGGATACAATGAGCAGTTCTTC.

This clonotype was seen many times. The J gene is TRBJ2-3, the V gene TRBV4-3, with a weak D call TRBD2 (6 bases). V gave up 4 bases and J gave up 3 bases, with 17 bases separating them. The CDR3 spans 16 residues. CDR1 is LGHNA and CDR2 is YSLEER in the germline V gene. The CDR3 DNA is TGCGCCAGCAGCCCGCATGGCGGACGGGGGACAGATACGCAGTATTTT. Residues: CASSPHGGRGTDTQYF.

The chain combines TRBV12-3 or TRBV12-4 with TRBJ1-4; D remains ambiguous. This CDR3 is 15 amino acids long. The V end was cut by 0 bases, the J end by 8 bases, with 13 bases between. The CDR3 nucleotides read TGTGCCAGCAGTTTAGCTTCTGGGTCAGGCGAAAAACTGTTTTTT. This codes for CASSLASGSGEKLFF.